The 18 T cell receptor beta chains reported below all come from one sample, sequenced in a study of metastatic and nonmetastatic thyroid tumors. None of the patients had undergone any treatment ahead of thyroid surgery. TCRdb called clones again from the PCR reads with MiXCR. The repertoire consists of around 13,000 clones, with about a quarter occurring once and the leading ten covering 3.6%. The sequenced sample consisted of blood. These receptors all stem from a female donor with papillary thyroid cancer or a benign thyroid nodule (not recorded which). Some clones in this sample may be carry-over from other donors' samples.

A remark on this clone: The conserved closing phenylalanine or tryptophan is absent in this CDR3, likely reflecting a read error. The J gene is TRBJ2-3, the V gene TRBV20-1; TRBD1 aligns across 7 bases. V lost 6 bases to trimming and J lost 1 base; unmatched junction nucleotides: 7. The CDR3 loop spans 14 amino acids. CDR1 is DFQATT, CDR2 SNEGSKA, per germline (reference sequence). The CDR3 here is CSADRDRGTDTQYL. In nucleotides, the CDR3 is TGCAGTGCGGACCGGGACAGAGGCACAGATACGCAGTATCTT.

This clone appeared many times. This rearrangement joins TRBV7-2 to TRBJ2-5; D gene ambiguous. Germline CDR1 and CDR2: SGHTA and FQGNSA. Trimming left V 5 bases short and J 2 bases short, with 9 bases between. The CDR3 is 13 residues long. In nucleotides, the CDR3 is TGTGCCAGCAGCAGCCGGGTGCAAGAGACCCAGTACTTC. It translates to CASSSRVQETQYF.

This clone was observed at least ten times. The identical CDR3 is also encoded by other nucleotide sequences in the sample. The V gene is TRBV2, the J gene TRBJ1-4; D is undetermined. The CDR3 sequence is 15 residues long. Germline V gene sequence: CDR1 SNHLY, CDR2 FYNNEI. Between the trimmed V and J ends, which lost 5 bases and 0 bases, there was a span of 10 bases. Here the CDR3 reads CASSKGWTTNEKLFF. Written as DNA, the CDR3 is TGTGCCAGCAGTAAGGGATGGACAACTAATGAAAAACTGTTTTTT.

Only a few counts were recorded for this clone. The chain uses TRBV5-4 and TRBJ2-2, with D unresolved. V was trimmed by 0 bases and J by 4 bases, leaving 10 bases between them. Germline lookup yields CDR1 SGHNT and CDR2 YYREEE (reference sequence). The CDR3 is 15 residues long. CDR3 residues: CASSLGRVATGELFF. DNA of the CDR3: TGTGCCAGCAGCTTGGGAAGGGTTGCCACCGGGGAGCTGTTTTTT.

This clone showed up many times. A much more abundant neighbour one base away suggests this may be a read error. Other nucleotide sequences in the sample specify the same CDR3. V gene TRBV28 combines with J gene TRBJ1-1; D remains ambiguous. From germline, CDR1 is MDHEN and CDR2 SYDVKM. The CDR3 runs 15 residues. V was clipped by 3 bases and J by 10 bases, with 21 bases between them. The CDR3 DNA reads TGTGCCAGCAGTTTGCACCGGGTTGGGCGTTCCGGAGCTTTCTTT. It translates to CASSLHRVGRSGAFF.

By share, this clone ranks as medium-sized. This chain links TRBV19 with TRBJ1-6; D ambiguous. Trimming removed 7 bases at V and 9 bases at J, with 13 bases between. The CDR3 spans 13 residues. Germline CDR1 and CDR2: LNHDA and SQIVND (reference sequence). DNA for the CDR3: TGTGCCAGTAAGCTCGGGGTTCGTTCACCCCTCCACTTT. Protein: CASKLGVRSPLHF.

The chain has TRBV7-8 and TRBJ2-3; D remains ambiguous. Germline-derived CDR1 and CDR2 are SGHVS and FQNEAQ. CDR3 length: 16 residues. Trimming left V 2 bases short and J 2 bases short, with 14 bases between. The CDR3 sequence: CASSLRSQRTTDTQYF. As DNA, the CDR3 is TGTGCCAGCAGCTTAAGGTCCCAACGAACCACAGATACGCAGTATTTT.

This clone was seen at least ten times. The chain couples TRBV19 to TRBJ2-1; D may be TRBD1 or TRBD2 (6 bases each). This CDR3 is built from 19 residues. V lost 5 bases, J lost 2 bases, and 25 bases lay in between. The germline CDR1 and CDR2 sequences are LNHDA and SQIVND (reference sequence). CDR3 in DNA: TGTGCCAGTAGTCCCCTGGGGGCCAATCTAGCGCTCCCCTACAATGAGCAGTTCTTC. Protein product: CASSPLGANLALPYNEQFF.

This clone is termed medium-sized (0.01 to 0.1%). The chain uses TRBV20-1 and TRBJ2-7; D may match TRBD1 or TRBD2 (6 bases each). This CDR3 contains 13 residues. V gave up 6 bases and J gave up 0 bases, with 12 bases separating them. Germline V gene lookup returns CDR1 DFQATT and CDR2 SNEGSKA (reference sequence). The CDR3, as DNA: TGCAGTGCCGTGGAGGGACACTCCTACGAGCAGTACGTC. Translating it yields CSAVEGHSYEQYV.

This clone was found many times. The DNA for the CDR3 is TGTGCCAGCAGTTTATTTCCCTCCTACTTGAGGGGCTTACAAGAGACCCAGTACTTC. It yields the protein CASSLFPSYLRGLQETQYF. The rearrangement joins TRBV28 to TRBJ2-5, with D tentatively TRBD1 or TRBD2 (5 bases each). The CDR3 covers 19 residues. V was pared by 1 base and J by 2 bases, with 23 bases between. CDR1 and CDR2 from the germline V gene are MDHEN and SYDVKM.

This rearrangement joins TRBV20-1 to TRBJ2-7, with 10 nucleotides matching TRBD2. The V segment lost 1 base and the J segment 3 bases; nucleotides outside the gene matches: 0. This CDR3 has 13 residues. Germline V gives CDR1 DFQATT, CDR2 SNEGSKA (reference sequence). The CDR3 DNA sequence: TGCAGTGCTAGAGGACTAGCGGGCTACGAGCAGTACTTC. It specifies CSARGLAGYEQYF.

This clone has a count of ten or more. The chain joins TRBV15 to TRBJ1-1; 9 nucleotides match TRBD1. V lost 0 bases, J lost 4 bases, and 9 bases stayed unmatched. Germline V gene lookup returns CDR1 LNHNV and CDR2 YYDKDF (reference sequence). This CDR3 is 17 amino acids long. CDR3 residues: CATSRDPQGALGTEAFF. CDR3 coding DNA: TGTGCCACCAGCAGAGATCCACAGGGGGCTTTAGGCACTGAAGCTTTCTTT.

This clone is judged medium-sized. The chain carries TRBV28 and TRBJ1-6, with TRBD1 matching over 7 bases. This CDR3 is 16 amino acids long. V trimming: 5 bases; J trimming: 7 bases; junction bases outside the gene matches: 11. Germline assignment: CDR1 MDHEN and CDR2 SYDVKM. CDR3 DNA sequence: TGTGCCAGCAGTCCGATGACAGGGAGGAAAAATTCACCCCTCCACTTT. Protein sequence: CASSPMTGRKNSPLHF. Based on the CDR3 plus reference TRBV28 and TRBJ1-6, the full variable domain is DVKVTQSSRYLVKRTGEKVFLECVQDMDHENMFWYRQDPGLGLRLIYFSYDVKMKEKGDIPEGYSVSREKKERFSLILESASTNQTSMYLCASSPMTGRKNSPLHFGNGTRLTVT.

On this clone itself: Relative to the germline gene, one junction end is altered; a read error may explain this. The chain combines TRBV14 with TRBJ2-3; no firm D call. The CDR3 consists of 13 residues. Germline V gene lookup returns CDR1 SGHDN and CDR2 FVKESK. The CDR3 spells CASISAGPDTQYF. The CDR3, as DNA: TGTGCCAGCATCTCGGCTGGGCCAGATACACAGTATTTT.

This clone was detected many times. The V call is TRBV3-1, the J call TRBJ2-7, with D perhaps matching TRBD2 (5 bases). The V and J ends lost 0 bases and 3 bases respectively, with 12 bases between them. Germline values: CDR1 LGHDT, CDR2 YNNKEL (reference sequence). The CDR3 totals 15 residues. The CDR3 coding sequence is TGTGCCAGCAGCCAAGAGAGGGCTTCGGTCTACGAGCAGTACTTC. Protein sequence: CASSQERASVYEQYF.

V and J are TRBV20-1 and TRBJ2-7; 12 bases are a match to TRBD2. CDR3 length equals 14 residues. CDR1 DFQATT and CDR2 SNEGSKA come from the germline V gene (reference sequence). The trim removed 4 bases at V and 2 bases at J, leaving 3 bases unmatched. CDR3 coding DNA: TGCAGTGCTATACGACTAGCGGGGGCCTACGAGCAGTACTTC. The encoded protein is CSAIRLAGAYEQYF.

The sample holds a few counts of this clone. This sequence joins TRBV12-3 or TRBV12-4 and TRBJ2-1; TRBD2 agrees at 16 bases. J was trimmed by 7 bases and V by 4 bases; bases with no gene match: 7. CDR3 length: 17 amino acids. The CDR3 spells CASSSPGLAGGRNEQFF. The CDR3 DNA sequence: TGTGCCAGCAGTTCCCCGGGACTAGCGGGGGGGCGAAATGAGCAGTTCTTC.

This clone was detected only a few times. This rearrangement joins TRBV6-6 to TRBJ1-2; D not resolved. Germline loops: CDR1 MNHNY, CDR2 SVGAGI (reference sequence). V shed 0 bases and J shed 7 bases, with 21 bases lying between them. The CDR3 runs to 17 residues. The CDR3 spells CASSYSGSSHGLGGYTF. The CDR3 region has the DNA TGTGCCAGCAGTTACTCGGGATCATCTCACGGTTTGGGTGGCTACACCTTC.